Sequencing of this T cell receptor beta chain was carried out in a study of radiation and T cells in renal cell carcinoma. Study-level findings and limits: Top tumor clonotypes rose in blood 2 weeks post-radiation, then contracted. Compared with controls, irradiated tumors showed greater TCR clonality. Irradiated tumors held more dominant CDR3 motifs than control tumors.

The protocol was immunoSEQ multiplex PCR, while the TCRdb copy is restricted to in-frame clones and leaves out a portion. Of approximately 24,000 clones listed, more than 40% were seen once; the top ten hold roughly 17%. The CDR3 length is 14 residues. CDR1 SGHRS and CDR2 YFSETQ come from the germline V gene. V lost 4 bases and J 7 bases, leaving 12 bases between the germline ends. About this clone itself: Its antigen is undetermined.

The treatment is: 15 Gy SBRT to primary tumor, nephrectomy 4 weeks later. Nephrectomy followed 15 Gy stereotactic body radiation by 4 weeks. This specimen was tumor tissue, taken from a patient whose treatment included radiotherapy and nephrectomy. The genes are TRBV5-1 and TRBJ1-6; a weak D match, TRBD1 (6 bases). The TCR was taken from a woman in her forties or fifties with renal cell carcinoma. CDR3: CASSGGRQNSPLHF. CDR3 nucleotides: TGCGCCAGCAGCGGGGGGCGACAGAATTCACCCCTCCACTTT. Full variable domain (remainder filled in from reference TRBV5-1 and TRBJ1-6): KAGVTQTPRYLIKTRGQQVTLSCSPISGHRSVSWYQQTPGQGLQFLFEYFSETQRNKGNFPGRFSGRQFSNSRSEMNVSTLELGDSALYLCASSGGRQNSPLHFGNGTRLTVT.